These T cell receptor beta chains were read from a single sample in a study of T-cell reconstitution after alpha-beta-depleted transplantation in children. One entry per CDR3 protein results from TCRdb running MiXCR on the PCR reads. This sample carries 200,000 to 300,000 distinct CDR3 sequences, about a quarter of them seen once, and the ten largest clones take about 2.8%. The input for sequencing was PBMCs, taken before TCRalphabeta/CD19-depleted stem cell transplant. The receptors come from a girl aged 2 to 10 with Fanconi anemia, due to receive a stem cell transplant. The CDR3 runs from the conserved cysteine through the conserved F or W. Each record gives: J gene, D gene, V gene, CDR3 length, clone size, CDR3 protein, CDR3 DNA. D genes are given only for firm matches. Not all rows give a size; the values are once, few, many and, for expanded clones, a class.

TRBJ2-7	TRBD1	TRBV5-1	13	few	CASSFTGAYEQYF	TGCGCCAGCAGCTTTACAGGGGCCTACGAGCAGTACTTC
TRBJ2-5	.	TRBV14	14	.	CASRQGLGQETQYF	TGTGCCAGCAGGCAGGGACTCGGGCAAGAGACCCAGTACTTC
TRBJ2-1	.	TRBV20-1	15	.	CSARDWLALYNEQFF	TGCAGTGCTAGAGATTGGCTAGCGCTATACAATGAGCAGTTCTTC
TRBJ2-1	.	TRBV21-1	14	.	CASSKLAGYNEQFF	TGTGCCAGCAGCAAACTCGCAGGTTACAATGAGCAGTTCTTC
TRBJ2-7	TRBD1	TRBV7-6	14	.	CASSAGQGSYEQYF	TGTGCCAGCAGCGCCGGACAGGGCTCCTACGAGCAGTACTTC
TRBJ1-1	.	TRBV29-1	12	many	CSSKSRGTEAFF	TGCAGCTCTAAGAGTAGGGGAACTGAAGCTTTCTTT
TRBJ2-7	.	TRBV7-9	14	.	CASSWGSSEDEQYF	TGTGCCAGCAGTTGGGGCTCATCGGAGGACGAGCAGTACTTC
TRBJ2-2	.	TRBV5-6	18	.	CASSSGQWHVPNTGELFF	TGTGCCAGCAGCTCCGGACAGTGGCATGTCCCAAACACCGGGGAGCTGTTTTTT
TRBJ2-3	TRBD1	TRBV29-1	12	.	CSVRTGRDTQYF	TGCAGCGTCAGGACAGGGAGGGATACGCAGTATTTT
TRBJ2-1	.	TRBV20-1	15	many	CSARPLGDSHNEQFF	TGCAGTGCTAGACCGCTGGGGGACTCCCACAATGAGCAGTTCTTC
TRBJ2-1	.	TRBV25-1	15	.	CASSESRALYNEQFF	TGTGCCAGCAGTGAATCCAGGGCCCTCTACAATGAGCAGTTCTTC
TRBJ2-7	TRBD1	TRBV6-5	14	many	CASSLDRAHYEQYF	TGTGCCAGCAGTCTGGACAGGGCCCACTACGAGCAGTACTTC
TRBJ2-4	TRBD1	TRBV29-1	12	many	CSVAGGENIQYF	TGCAGCGTTGCAGGGGGAGAAAACATTCAGTACTTC
TRBJ2-1	.	TRBV10-1	14	.	CASSEDSSVYEQFF	TGCGCCAGCAGTGAGGACAGTTCGGTCTATGAGCAGTTCTTC
TRBJ1-2	TRBD1	TRBV9	16	.	CASSVGGTGNQYGYTF	TGTGCCAGCAGCGTAGGTGGGACAGGGAATCAATATGGCTACACCTTC
TRBJ1-5	.	TRBV20-1	13	few	CSAHPRGGQPQHF	TGCAGTGCTCACCCCAGGGGAGGTCAGCCCCAGCATTTT
TRBJ1-6	TRBD1	TRBV20-1	14	many	CSASEDRVYSPLHF	TGCAGTGCATCAGAGGACAGGGTATATTCACCCCTCCACTTT